This TCR beta chain was sequenced for a study of Ad26.COV2.S vaccination and SARS-CoV-2 variants. The treatment denotes: about 20 received Ad26.COV2.S at low or high dose, single or two shots; about 5 received placebo; per-sample allocation not given. Sample collection was performed on day 63 after the first vaccine or placebo injection. Some clones are missing from TCRdb's copy, which holds only in-frame ones; the method was immunoSEQ multiplex PCR. The table records about 480,000 clones, around nine tenths of them present only once. Germline CDR1 reads SGHVS; CDR2 reads FQNEAQ. V lost 0 bases to trimming and J lost 6 bases, with 5 bases between them. The CDR3 spans 13 residues.

This sequence joins TRBV7-8 and TRBJ2-2; unclear D gene. This sequence originates from a person between 18 and 65 years old who received the Ad26.COV2.S COVID-19 vaccine or a placebo. The sequenced sample was peripheral blood, obtained in a trial of Ad26.COV2.S vaccine versus placebo. This CDR3 is CASSLAAPGELFF. CDR3 sequence (DNA): TGTGCCAGCAGCTTAGCGGCTCCCGGGGAGCTGTTTTTT. The full variable domain, its missing parts supplied by reference TRBV7-8 and TRBJ2-2, is GAGVSQSPRYKVAKRGQDVALRCDPISGHVSLFWYQQALGQGPEFLTYFQNEAQLDKSGLPSDRFFAERPEGSVSTLKIQRTQQEDSAVYLCASSLAAPGELFFGEGSRLTVL.